Detailed here is one TCR beta chain. No antigen is known for it. Within one base of it there is no much larger clone, and no base qualities were kept. The CDR3 starts with the cysteine, ends with the phenylalanine, and has 13 residues. The DNA shown is the 39-base CDR3, in frame from base 1. The V end loses 8 bases and the J end loses 5 bases, and a stretch of 16 bases separates them. Based on the germline V gene (reference sequence), the CDR1 and CDR2 sequences are PRHDT and FYEKMQ. This record belongs to a study of CD8+ T cells in alopecia areata (dated by TCRdb to about 2018). Background for the entire study: The study used high-throughput TCRbeta sequencing to examine T cell clonal expansion in alopecia areata, in both the C3H/HeJ mouse model and human patients. Human TCRbeta sequencing covered scalp tissue and sorted CD4+ and CD8+ peripheral blood T cells from patchy and totalis/universalis alopecia areata patients and healthy controls. Scalp clonality was compared across normal scalp (n=4), patchy alopecia areata scalp (n=8), and alopecia totalis/universalis scalp (n=8). RNA was obtained with the PAXgene miRNA kit for fixed scalp, the miRNeasy kit for PBMCs, and the RNeasy kit for mouse skin. TCRbeta CDR3 regions were amplified by immunoSEQ multiplex PCR with 35 Vbeta forward and 13 Jbeta reverse primers.

Receptors were amplified or captured by the immunoSEQ multiplex PCR assay. For TCR sequencing, RNA was extracted from every sample and reverse transcribed into cDNA to serve as template. SuperScript III was used to make first-strand cDNA, primed with a 2:1 mix of oligo-dT and random hexamers. A synthetic immune receptor repertoire was used to gauge amplification bias, and whatever bias remained was removed computationally. The paper's data handling went like this. Raw reads were preprocessed for error removal, and CDR3 was defined according to IMGT conventions as running from the conserved cysteine to phenylalanine. To get clonality, Shannon entropy was normalized by log2 of the number of productive unique TCRs and the result was subtracted from 1. Whether each scalp clone was CD4 or CD8 was inferred by checking scalp TCRbeta sequences against the CD4 and CD8 repertoires from sorted blood. Entries here come from immuneACCESS through TCRdb and include only in-frame sequences with V and J called. Some clones fail to appear in such tables; in the studies checked, an unresolved V gene covers under half of the shortfall, and the cause of the remainder is unknown. V, J and clone size derive from that table, while D and trimming were established from the DNA sequence. Present in this sample are about 23,000 clones, 40% to 60% of which were seen just once. The ten most abundant clones make up under 35% of the sample.

Peripheral blood and lesional scalp punch biopsies were obtained from patients with alopecia areata. PBMCs were isolated by density centrifugation and stained for CD3, CD4 and CD8, after which CD4+ and CD8+ T cells were sorted on a FACSAria. Untreated alopecia areata patients were recruited as part of a multicenter biomarker study. Blood CD8+ T cells from about five biomarker-study patients were further sorted into NKG2D-low and NKG2D-high fractions. Summary of the overall study and its limitations: Higher clonality and more expanded CD8+ clones were observed in lesional scalp than in normal scalp, particularly in alopecia totalis/universalis, a finding suggestive of antigenic drive. Unlike mouse skin, which is dominated by gammadelta T cells, normal human skin has resident alphabeta T cells that are also sequenced, and this complicates analysis of the scalp TCR repertoire. Shared TCR sequences between patients were less evident than in mice, which may be partly attributable to HLA diversity in the patient population.

This TCR was sampled from a human donor with alopecia areata. The sample comprised NKG2D-high CD8+ T cells sorted from blood. The sample's cell subset or site label, decoded: sorted CD8+ NKG2D-high blood T cells. The V and J genes are TRBV13 and TRBJ2-7; the D gene is perhaps TRBD2, on 6 matching bases. The base sequence is TGTGCCAGCCGCGTTGGTTCGGGGGACGAGCAGTACTTC. It codes for CASRVGSGDEQYF. The entire variable domain, with the stretches around the CDR3 drawn from the reference TRBV13 and TRBJ2-7 proteins, is AAGVIQSPRHLIKEKRETATLKCYPIPRHDTVYWYQQGPGQDPQFLISFYEKMQSDKGSIPDRFSAQQFSDYHSELNMSSLELGDSALYFCASRVGSGDEQYFGPGTRLTVT.